Sample share makes the clone carrying this T cell receptor beta chain medium-sized. Its antigen is not identified. This record comes from a study of metastatic and nonmetastatic thyroid tumors. The overall study: Blood and tumor or nodule tissue repertoires from malignant and benign thyroid patients were compared. Study results and limitations: A significant increase in TCR beta diversity was reportedly seen in malignant thyroid tumors relative to benign nodules, in blood and tumor.

Germline loops: CDR1 LNHDA, CDR2 SQIVND (reference sequence). Trimming shortened V by 3 bases and J by 2 bases, and 7 bases separated the two germline ends. The CDR3 is 13 amino acids. TCRdb reprocessed the PCR reads using MiXCR. The data show around 6,100 clones, with over 25% seen just once and more than 45% held by the top ten. Each patient went into thyroid surgery without having received any treatment. The receptor's source is a female donor with papillary thyroid cancer or a benign thyroid nodule (not recorded which). Some clones in this sample may be carry-over from other donors' samples. The V gene is TRBV19, the J gene TRBJ1-1; D remains ambiguous. The sample comprised adjacent normal tissue. CDR3: CASSIVSNTEAFF. The CDR3 DNA reads TGTGCCAGTAGTATCGTCAGTAACACTGAAGCTTTCTTT.